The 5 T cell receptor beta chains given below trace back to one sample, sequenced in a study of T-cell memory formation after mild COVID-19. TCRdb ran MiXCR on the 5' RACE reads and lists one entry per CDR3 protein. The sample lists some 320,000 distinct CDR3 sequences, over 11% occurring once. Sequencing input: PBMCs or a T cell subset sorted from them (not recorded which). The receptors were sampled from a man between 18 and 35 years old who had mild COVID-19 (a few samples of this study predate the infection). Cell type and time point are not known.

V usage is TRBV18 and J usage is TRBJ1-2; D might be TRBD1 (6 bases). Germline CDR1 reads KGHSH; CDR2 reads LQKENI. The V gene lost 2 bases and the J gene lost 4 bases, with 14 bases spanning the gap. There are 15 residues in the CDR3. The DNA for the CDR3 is TGTGCCAGCTCACCAGGGGCAGGGGACGGCTATGGCTACACCTTC. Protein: CASSPGAGDGYGYTF.

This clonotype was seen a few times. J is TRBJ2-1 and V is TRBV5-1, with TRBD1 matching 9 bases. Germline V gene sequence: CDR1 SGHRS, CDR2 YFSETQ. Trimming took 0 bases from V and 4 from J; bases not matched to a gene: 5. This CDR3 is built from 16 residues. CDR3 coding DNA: TGCGCCAGCAGCTTGGACGGGACAGGGCCTTACAATGAGCAGTTCTTC. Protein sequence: CASSLDGTGPYNEQFF.

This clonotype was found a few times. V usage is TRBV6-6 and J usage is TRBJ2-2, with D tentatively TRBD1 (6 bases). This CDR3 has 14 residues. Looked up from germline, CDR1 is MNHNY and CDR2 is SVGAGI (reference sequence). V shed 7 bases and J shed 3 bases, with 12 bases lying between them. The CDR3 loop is CASKRDTHTGELFF. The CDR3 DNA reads TGTGCCAGCAAAAGGGACACCCACACCGGGGAGCTGTTTTTT.

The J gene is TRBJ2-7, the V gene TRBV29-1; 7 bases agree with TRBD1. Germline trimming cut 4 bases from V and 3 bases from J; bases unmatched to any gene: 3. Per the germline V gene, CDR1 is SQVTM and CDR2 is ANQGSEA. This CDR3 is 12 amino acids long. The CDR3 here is CSVADRYYEQYF. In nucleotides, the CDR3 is TGCAGCGTTGCGGACAGGTACTACGAGCAGTACTTC.

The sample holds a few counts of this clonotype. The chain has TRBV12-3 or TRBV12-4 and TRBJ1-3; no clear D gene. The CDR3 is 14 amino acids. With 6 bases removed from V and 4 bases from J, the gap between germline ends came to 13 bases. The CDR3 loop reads CASRTSLPGNTIYF. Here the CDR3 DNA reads TGTGCCAGCAGGACTTCGCTTCCCGGAAACACCATATATTTT.